This is a list of T cell receptor beta chains from one sample in a study of spatial heterogeneity in lung cancer. TCRdb passed the 5' RACE reads through MiXCR, listing each CDR3 protein once. The repertoire has some 21,000 distinct CDR3 sequences, under 4% of them found once; the top ten carry 29%. This sample comprised PBMCs, obtained at surgery. The receptors were sampled from a female donor with early-stage non-small cell lung cancer. CDR3s include the opening cysteine and the closing phenylalanine or tryptophan. The D gene is left open where the match is weak. Clone size is shown for a subset of rows, as once, few, many or a class of expanded clone.

v_gene	abundance	d_gene	j_gene	CDR3nt	CDR3aa
TRBV6-5	many	TRBD2	TRBJ2-1	TGTGCCAGCAGTTACGCGGGAGTGGGGAATGAGCAGTTCTTC	CASSYAGVGNEQFF
TRBV25-1	medium-sized	-	TRBJ2-5	TGTGCCAGCAGCCGTAACCAAGAGACCCAGTACTTC	CASSRNQETQYF
TRBV9	many	-	TRBJ2-5	TGTGCCAGCAGCGTAACTAGTATGGGAGAGACCCAGTACTTC	CASSVTSMGETQYF
TRBV6-2/TRBV6-3	many	-	TRBJ2-1	TGTGCCGCCTCGTGGGTTGATTACAATGAGCAGTTCTTC	CAASWVDYNEQFF
TRBV20-1	many	TRBD2	TRBJ2-3	TGCAGTGCTAGAGAAGGTGGGAGGGGTGATACGCAGTATTTT	CSAREGGRGDTQYF
TRBV27	many	-	TRBJ2-7	TGTGCCAGCAGAAGCGGACAGCCTGGCGAGCAGTACTTC	CASRSGQPGEQYF
TRBV19	many	TRBD1	TRBJ1-4	TGTGCCAGTAGCGACCGGGACAGGCGTGAAAAACTGTTTTTT	CASSDRDRREKLFF
TRBV20-1	many	-	TRBJ2-3	TGCAGTGCCCCGGGGAGCGGCACAGATACGCAGTATTTT	CSAPGSGTDTQYF
TRBV12-3/TRBV12-4	many	TRBD1	TRBJ2-1	TGTGCCAGCAGTCCTCTGGGACAGCGGTACAATGAGCAGTTCTTC	CASSPLGQRYNEQFF
TRBV5-1	-	-	TRBJ1-6	TGCGCCAGCAGCTTGGCGGGGGGTAATTCACCCCTCCACTTT	CASSLAGGNSPLHF
TRBV6-1	few	TRBD2	TRBJ2-1	TGTGCCAGCACCGAGCGGGACTATTATATCGGTGAGCAGTTCTTC	CASTERDYYIGEQFF
TRBV5-4	many	TRBD1	TRBJ2-3	TGTGCCAGCAGCAATCAGGGGGCCGACACAGATACGCAGTATTTT	CASSNQGADTDTQYF
TRBV3-1	many	TRBD1	TRBJ1-6	TGTGCCAGCAGCCAAGCAGGGACAGGGGGTAGTTCACCCCTCCACTTT	CASSQAGTGGSSPLHF
TRBV7-2	few	TRBD1	TRBJ2-3	TGTGCCAGCAGCTTAGACCCGGGACAGGGACTCGCCGGGGGGACAGATACGCAGTATTTT	CASSLDPGQGLAGGTDTQYF
TRBV25-1	many	-	TRBJ2-2	TGTGCCAGCAGTGGAGAATTTAGGGCCGGGGAGCTGTTTTTT	CASSGEFRAGELFF
TRBV12-3/TRBV12-4	many	-	TRBJ2-1	TGTGCCAGCAGTAAAGGGCCAACGCCCGCCAATGAGCAGTTCTTC	CASSKGPTPANEQFF
TRBV6-2/TRBV6-3	many	-	TRBJ2-5	TGTGCCAGCAGTACGACTAGGGATACGGAGACCCAGTACTTC	CASSTTRDTETQYF
TRBV3-1	-	-	TRBJ1-6	TGTGCCAGCAGCCAAGGTCCGGGGAGGGATTCACCCCTCCACTTT	CASSQGPGRDSPLHF
TRBV28	many	-	TRBJ1-1	TGTGCCAGCAGTTTTCAGAACATGAACACTGAAGCTTTCTTT	CASSFQNMNTEAFF
TRBV10-2	many	-	TRBJ2-3	TGCGCCAGCAGTGAGTCGATCCGGGGAGACACGCAGTATTTT	CASSESIRGDTQYF
TRBV29-1	many	TRBD2	TRBJ2-1	TGCAGCGGATCGGGCAGAGGGCTAGCGGGAGGGTTAACCTACAATGAGCAGTTCTTC	CSGSGRGLAGGLTYNEQFF
TRBV6-2/TRBV6-3	many	-	TRBJ2-7	TGTGCCAGCAGTACACTCACCGGGTCGAGCTCCTACGAGCAGTACTTC	CASSTLTGSSSYEQYF
TRBV3-1	many	TRBD1	TRBJ2-5	TGTGCCAGCAGCCCCCCGGGACAGGTCTACGAGGGGACCCAGTACTTC	CASSPPGQVYEGTQYF
TRBV12-3/TRBV12-4	many	TRBD1	TRBJ2-6	TGTGCCAGCAAGCCCGGGACAGGGACTGGGGCCAACGTCCTGACTTTC	CASKPGTGTGANVLTF
TRBV2	many	TRBD1	TRBJ1-1	TGTGCCGGGGGACAGCCGAACACTGAAGCTTTCTTT	CAGGQPNTEAFF
TRBV9	many	TRBD2	TRBJ2-7	TGTGCCAGCAGCGTAGCAACTAGCGGGCCATCCTACGAGCAGTACTTC	CASSVATSGPSYEQYF
TRBV10-3	many	TRBD1	TRBJ1-4	TGTGCCATCAGTGAGGGGACAGCGATCTCCATAATTGAAAAACTGTTTTTT	CAISEGTAISIIEKLFF
TRBV6-5	many	-	TRBJ2-1	TGTGCCAGCAGGCTACAGGGGCGGGAGAGTACTGCGCGGCAGTTCTTC	CASRLQGRESTARQFF
TRBV28	many	-	TRBJ2-1	TGTGCCAGCACCCCCGGGGCAAGCTCCTACAATGAGCAGTTCTTC	CASTPGASSYNEQFF
TRBV27	many	-	TRBJ2-7	TGTGCCAGCAGTTCCCGACTAGAGTACGAGCAGTACTTC	CASSSRLEYEQYF
TRBV11-2	many	-	TRBJ1-5	TGTGCCAGCAGCTTAGCGGCCGGGTCCAATCAGCCCCAGCATTTT	CASSLAAGSNQPQHF
TRBV28	many	TRBD1	TRBJ2-7	TGTGCCAGCAGTTTCCCGGGACAGGGGAACTCCTACGAGCAGTACTTC	CASSFPGQGNSYEQYF
TRBV28	many	-	TRBJ1-2	TGTGCCAGCAGTCGCTATCAGGGGCTCGGGGGCTACACCTTC	CASSRYQGLGGYTF
TRBV18	many	-	TRBJ1-1	TGTGCCAGCTCACCAACGAGTGAAGCTTTCTTT	CASSPTSEAFF
TRBV18	many	-	TRBJ1-6	TGTGCCAGCTCGGAGGGCCGCTCCTATAATTCACCCCTCCACTTT	CASSEGRSYNSPLHF
TRBV29-1	medium-sized	-	TRBJ2-2	TGCAGCGTACAAAGTGGCCGCGGGGAGCTGTTTTTT	CSVQSGRGELFF